Each of the 13 T cell receptor beta chains below was sequenced from the same sample in a study of blood T cell repertoires in COVID-19. Method: immunoSEQ multiplex PCR; TCRdb's copy keeps in-frame clones and lacks some. The sample consists of about 200,000 clones, 80% to 85% of them appearing once. Specimen: PBMCs or T cells enriched from blood (not recorded which). These receptors were collected from a man aged 35-49 years who had recovered from COVID-19.

The chain combines TRBV11-2 with TRBJ1-5; D possibly corresponds to TRBD1 (5 bases). The germline V gene has CDR1 SGHAT and CDR2 FQNNGV. This CDR3 is 17 amino acids long. V lost 1 base and J lost 0, with 13 bases in between. CDR3: CASSLVGGFYSNQPQHF. The CDR3 DNA reads as TGTGCCAGCAGCTTAGTCGGGGGGTTCTATAGCAATCAGCCCCAGCATTTT.

The J gene is TRBJ1-2, the V gene TRBV6-6, with 7 bases lining up with TRBD1. J lost 2 bases, V lost 9 bases, and 3 bases had no gene match. Germline loops: CDR1 MNHNY, CDR2 SVGAGI (reference sequence). CDR3 size: 12 residues. The CDR3 is CASTTGNYGYTF. Written as DNA, the CDR3 is TGTGCCAGTACGACAGGGAACTATGGCTACACCTTC.

This chain links TRBV4-3 with TRBJ2-7; 9 positions agree with TRBD1. Germline values: CDR1 LGHNA, CDR2 YSLEER. The CDR3 covers 17 residues. After removal of 4 bases from V and 0 bases from J, the junction contained 10 bases not matched to a gene. CDR3 sequence (DNA): TGCGCCAGCAGCCCTAATTACGGGACAGGGAGCTCCTACGAGCAGTACTTC. Encoded protein: CASSPNYGTGSSYEQYF.

The gene calls are TRBV28 and TRBJ2-6, with no clear D. This CDR3 region has 17 residues. V lost 1 base, J lost 0 bases, and 10 bases lay in between. Germline lookup yields CDR1 MDHEN and CDR2 SYDVKM. CDR3 nucleotides: TGTGCCAGCAGTTTATCGTTCAGTTCCTCTGGGGCCAACGTCCTGACTTTC. Protein sequence: CASSLSFSSSGANVLTF. The full variable domain, its missing parts supplied by reference TRBV28 and TRBJ2-6, is DVKVTQSSRYLVKRTGEKVFLECVQDMDHENMFWYRQDPGLGLRLIYFSYDVKMKEKGDIPEGYSVSREKKERFSLILESASTNQTSMYLCASSLSFSSSGANVLTFGAGSRLTVL.

The gene calls are TRBV4-1 and TRBJ1-1; D is perhaps TRBD1 (6 bases). The CDR3 has 15 residues. In germline, CDR1 is MGHRA, CDR2 YSYEKL. The V gene lost 2 bases and the J gene lost 2 bases, with 12 bases spanning the gap. This CDR3 is CASSQTPGHNTEAFF. The CDR3 nucleotides read TGCGCCAGCAGCCAAACACCGGGACATAACACTGAAGCTTTCTTT.

The chain has TRBV5-1 and TRBJ1-2; TRBD1 is a possible D gene (5 bases). Germline V gene data show CDR1 as SGHRS and CDR2 as YFSETQ. V lost 0 bases to trimming and J lost 3 bases, with 15 bases between them. The CDR3 is made up of 16 amino acids. CDR3 loop: CASSLAGRERDYGYTF. For the CDR3, the DNA is TGCGCCAGCAGCTTGGCCGGCAGGGAACGGGACTATGGCTACACCTTC.

The rearrangement uses TRBV4-2 and TRBJ2-5, with 8 bases matching TRBD2. The CDR3 covers 16 residues. Germline CDR1 and CDR2: LGHNA and YNFKEQ. After removal of 2 bases from V and 4 bases from J, the junction contained 9 bases not matched to a gene. CDR3 DNA sequence: TGTGCCAGCAGCCAATCCCACGGGGGGGGAGGAGAGACCCAGTACTTC. Protein product: CASSQSHGGGGETQYF.

V usage is TRBV7-6 and J usage is TRBJ1-1; 8 bases are shared with TRBD1. The CDR3 loop spans 14 amino acids. J gave up 5 bases and V 5 bases, and 7 bases lay outside the gene matches. Per germline, CDR1 SGHVS and CDR2 FNYEAQ. As DNA, the CDR3 is TGTGCCAGCAGCCCTGGACAGGGTAGGACTGAAGCTTTCTTT. This sequence encodes CASSPGQGRTEAFF.

The chain carries TRBV2 and TRBJ1-1; TRBD1 might be the D (6 bases). Between the trimmed V and J ends, which lost 4 bases and 1 base, there was a span of 10 bases. CDR3 length: 14 residues. Germline V CDR1 and CDR2: SNHLY, FYNNEI. In DNA form, the CDR3 reads TGTGCCAGCAGTGGGTTACAGGGGAACACTGAAGCTTTCTTT. It encodes CASSGLQGNTEAFF.

The chain combines TRBV18 with TRBJ2-2; maybe TRBD2 (6 bases). Germline-derived CDR1 and CDR2 are KGHSH and LQKENI. V was clipped by 3 bases and J by 2 bases, with 13 bases between them. The CDR3 runs 16 residues. The CDR3: CASSPRLEINTGELFF. The CDR3 DNA is TGTGCCAGCTCACCGAGACTAGAAATTAACACCGGGGAGCTGTTTTTT.

The chain joins TRBV4-2 to TRBJ2-1; weak D call: TRBD2 (5 bases). Germline V gene lookup returns CDR1 LGHNA and CDR2 YNFKEQ. The CDR3 covers 11 residues. The germline V and J ends were trimmed by 6 bases and 8 bases, with 8 bases remaining between them. The CDR3 sequence is CASSTRHEQFF. In DNA form, the CDR3 reads TGTGCCAGCAGTACTAGGCATGAGCAGTTCTTC.

The chain recombines TRBV29-1 with TRBJ2-2; 8 positions match TRBD2. The V gene end was trimmed by 6 bases and the J gene end by 6 bases; junction bases not matched to a gene: 6. The CDR3 is 13 residues long. The germline gives CDR1 SQVTM, CDR2 ANQGSEA. DNA for the CDR3: TGCAGCGTAGACGGGGGGGCGTCCGGGGAGCTGTTTTTT. It yields the protein CSVDGGASGELFF.

The V gene is TRBV29-1, the J gene TRBJ1-1; TRBD1 aligns across 9 bases. With 5 bases clipped from V and 7 bases from J, the junction kept 11 bases outside the gene matches. The CDR3 is 14 residues long. From germline, CDR1 is SQVTM and CDR2 ANQGSEA. This CDR3 is CSVPPGQGAVEAFF. The CDR3 bases are TGCAGCGTTCCACCGGGACAGGGCGCCGTTGAAGCTTTCTTT.